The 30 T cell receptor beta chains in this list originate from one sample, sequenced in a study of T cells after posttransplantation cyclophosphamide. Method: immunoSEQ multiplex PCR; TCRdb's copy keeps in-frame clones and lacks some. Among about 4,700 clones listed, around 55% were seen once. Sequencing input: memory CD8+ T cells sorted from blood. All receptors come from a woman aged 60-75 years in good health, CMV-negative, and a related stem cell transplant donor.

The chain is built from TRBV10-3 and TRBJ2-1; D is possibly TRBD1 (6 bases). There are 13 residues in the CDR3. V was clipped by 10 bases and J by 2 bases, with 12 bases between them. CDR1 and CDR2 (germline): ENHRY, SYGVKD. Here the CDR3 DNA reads TGTGCCACCGCAGGGGAAGCCTACAATGAGCAGTTCTTC. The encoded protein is CATAGEAYNEQFF.

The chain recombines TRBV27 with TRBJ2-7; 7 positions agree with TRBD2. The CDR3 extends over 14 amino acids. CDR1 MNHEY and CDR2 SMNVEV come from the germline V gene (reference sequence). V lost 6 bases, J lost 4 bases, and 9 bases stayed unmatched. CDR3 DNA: TGTGCCAGCAGCCCGGGACTACCGACTTACGAGCAGTACTTC. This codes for CASSPGLPTYEQYF.

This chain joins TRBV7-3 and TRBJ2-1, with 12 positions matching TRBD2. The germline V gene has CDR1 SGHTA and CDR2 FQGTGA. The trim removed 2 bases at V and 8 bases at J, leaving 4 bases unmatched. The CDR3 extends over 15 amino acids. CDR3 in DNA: TGTGCCAGCAGCTTAGGGACTAGCGGGTTGGATGAGCAGTTCTTC. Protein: CASSLGTSGLDEQFF.

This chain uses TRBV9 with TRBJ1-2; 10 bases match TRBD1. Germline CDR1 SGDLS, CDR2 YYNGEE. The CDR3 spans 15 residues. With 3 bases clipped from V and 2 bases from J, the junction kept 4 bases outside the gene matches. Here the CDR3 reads CASSDPGQGNYGYTF. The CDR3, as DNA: TGTGCCAGCAGCGATCCGGGACAGGGGAACTATGGCTACACCTTC.

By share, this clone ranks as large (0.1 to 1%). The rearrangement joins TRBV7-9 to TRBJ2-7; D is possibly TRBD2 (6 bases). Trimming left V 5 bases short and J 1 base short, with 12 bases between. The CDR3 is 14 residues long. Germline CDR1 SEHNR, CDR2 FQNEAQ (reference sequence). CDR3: CASSPEGLSYEQYF. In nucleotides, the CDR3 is TGTGCCAGCAGCCCGGAGGGCCTATCCTACGAGCAGTACTTC.

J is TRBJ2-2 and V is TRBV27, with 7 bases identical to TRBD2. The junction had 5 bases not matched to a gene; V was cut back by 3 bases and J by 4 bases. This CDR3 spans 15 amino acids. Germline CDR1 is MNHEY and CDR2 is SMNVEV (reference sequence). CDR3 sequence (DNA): TGTGCCAGCAGTTTCATAGCGGGCGGCACCGGGGAGCTGTTTTTT. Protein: CASSFIAGGTGELFF.

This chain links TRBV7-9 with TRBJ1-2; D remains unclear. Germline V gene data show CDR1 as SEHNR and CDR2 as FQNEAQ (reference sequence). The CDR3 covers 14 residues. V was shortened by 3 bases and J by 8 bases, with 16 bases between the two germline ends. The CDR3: CASSFLAAIMGYTF. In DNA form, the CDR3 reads TGTGCCAGCAGCTTTCTGGCAGCGATTATGGGCTACACCTTC.

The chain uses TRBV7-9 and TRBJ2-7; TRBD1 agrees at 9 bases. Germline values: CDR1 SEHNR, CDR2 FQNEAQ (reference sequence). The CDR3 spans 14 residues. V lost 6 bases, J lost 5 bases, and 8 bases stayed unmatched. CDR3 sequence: CASRLTGGADEQYF. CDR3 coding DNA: TGTGCCAGCAGGCTAACAGGGGGCGCAGACGAGCAGTACTTC.

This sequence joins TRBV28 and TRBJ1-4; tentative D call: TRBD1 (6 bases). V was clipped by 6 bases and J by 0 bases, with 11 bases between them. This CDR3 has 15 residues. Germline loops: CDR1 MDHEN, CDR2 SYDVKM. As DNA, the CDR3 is TGTGCCAGCAGAGTGGACAGTGCAACTAATGAAAAACTGTTTTTT. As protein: CASRVDSATNEKLFF.

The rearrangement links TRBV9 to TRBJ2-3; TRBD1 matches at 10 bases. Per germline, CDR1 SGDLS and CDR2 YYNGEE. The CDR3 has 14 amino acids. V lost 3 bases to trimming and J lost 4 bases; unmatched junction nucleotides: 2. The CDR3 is CASSAGQGPDTQYF. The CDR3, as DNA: TGTGCCAGCAGCGCGGGACAGGGGCCAGATACGCAGTATTTT. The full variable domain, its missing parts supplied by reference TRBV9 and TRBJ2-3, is DSGVTQTPKHLITATGQRVTLRCSPRSGDLSVYWYQQSLDQGLQFLIQYYNGEERAKGNILERFSAQQFPDLHSELNLSSLELGDSALYFCASSAGQGPDTQYFGPGTRLTVL.

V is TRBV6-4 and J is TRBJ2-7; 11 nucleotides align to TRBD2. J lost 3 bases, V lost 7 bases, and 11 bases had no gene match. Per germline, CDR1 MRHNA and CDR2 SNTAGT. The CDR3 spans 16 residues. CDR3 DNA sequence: TGTGCCAGCACCTCCTCCGGGACTAGCGGCCTCTACGAGCAGTACTTC. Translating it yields CASTSSGTSGLYEQYF.

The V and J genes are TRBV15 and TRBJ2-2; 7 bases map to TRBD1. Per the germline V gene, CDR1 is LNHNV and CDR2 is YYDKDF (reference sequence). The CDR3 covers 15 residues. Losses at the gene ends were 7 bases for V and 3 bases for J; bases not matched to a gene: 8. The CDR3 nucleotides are TGTGCCACCACCACCGGGCAGGGGGACACCGGGGAGCTGTTTTTT. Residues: CATTTGQGDTGELFF.

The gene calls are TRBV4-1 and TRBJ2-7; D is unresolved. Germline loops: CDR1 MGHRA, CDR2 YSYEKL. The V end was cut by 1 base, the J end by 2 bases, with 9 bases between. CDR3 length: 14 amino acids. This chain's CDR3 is CASSQGRQAYEQYF. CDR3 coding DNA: TGCGCCAGCAGCCAAGGACGGCAGGCCTACGAGCAGTACTTC.

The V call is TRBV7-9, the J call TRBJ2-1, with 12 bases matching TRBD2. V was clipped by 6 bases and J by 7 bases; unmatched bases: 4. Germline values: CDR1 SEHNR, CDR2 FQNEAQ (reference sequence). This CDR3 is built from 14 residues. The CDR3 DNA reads TGTGCCAGCAGTCCGGGACTAGCGGGTAATGAGCAGTTCTTC. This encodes CASSPGLAGNEQFF.

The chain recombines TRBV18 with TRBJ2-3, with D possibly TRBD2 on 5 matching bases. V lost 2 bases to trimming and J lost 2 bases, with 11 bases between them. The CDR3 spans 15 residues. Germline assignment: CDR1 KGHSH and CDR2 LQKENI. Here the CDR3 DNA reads TGTGCCAGCTCACCAGGCGGGTTCTACACAGATACGCAGTATTTT. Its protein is CASSPGGFYTDTQYF.

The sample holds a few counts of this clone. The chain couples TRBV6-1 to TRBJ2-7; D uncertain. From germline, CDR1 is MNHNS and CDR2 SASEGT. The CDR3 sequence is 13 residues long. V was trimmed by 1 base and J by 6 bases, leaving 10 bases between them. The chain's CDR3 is CASSEGVSGEQYF. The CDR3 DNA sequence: TGTGCCAGCAGTGAAGGAGTTTCAGGCGAGCAGTACTTC.

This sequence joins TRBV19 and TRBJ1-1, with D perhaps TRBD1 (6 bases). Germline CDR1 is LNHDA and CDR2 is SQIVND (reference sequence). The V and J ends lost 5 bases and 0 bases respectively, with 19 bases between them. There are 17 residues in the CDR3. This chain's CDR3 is CASSFLQGLELNTEAFF. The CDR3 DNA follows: TGTGCCAGTAGTTTCTTACAGGGCTTGGAACTGAACACTGAAGCTTTCTTT.

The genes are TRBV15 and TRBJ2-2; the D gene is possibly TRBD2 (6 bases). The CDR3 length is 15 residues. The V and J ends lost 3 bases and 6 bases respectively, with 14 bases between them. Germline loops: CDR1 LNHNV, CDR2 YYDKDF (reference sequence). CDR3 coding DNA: TGTGCCACCAGCAGCTCCGGGAGTGGGGCCGGGGAGCTGTTTTTT. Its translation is CATSSSGSGAGELFF.

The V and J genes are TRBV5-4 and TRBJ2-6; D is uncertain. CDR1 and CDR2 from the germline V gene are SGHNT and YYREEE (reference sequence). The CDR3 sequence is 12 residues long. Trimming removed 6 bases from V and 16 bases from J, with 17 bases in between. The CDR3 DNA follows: TGTGCCAGCACCTCCCCCTCTCTCGAGCTGACTTTC. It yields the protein CASTSPSLELTF.

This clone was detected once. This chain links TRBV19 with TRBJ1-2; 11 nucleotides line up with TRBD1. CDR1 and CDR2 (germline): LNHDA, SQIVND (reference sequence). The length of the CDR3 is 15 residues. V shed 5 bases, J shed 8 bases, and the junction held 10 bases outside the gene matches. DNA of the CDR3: TGTGCCAGTAGTCCGTGGACAGGGGGCGACACGGGCTACACCTTC. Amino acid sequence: CASSPWTGGDTGYTF.

This chain's CDR3 is CASSKGVGMNTEAFF. In DNA form, the CDR3 reads TGTGCCAGTAGCAAAGGCGTCGGGATGAACACTGAAGCTTTCTTT. The gene calls are TRBV19 and TRBJ1-1; D is ambiguous. V shed 6 bases and J shed 0 bases, with 14 bases lying between them. This CDR3 contains 15 residues. Germline-derived CDR1 and CDR2 are LNHDA and SQIVND (reference sequence).

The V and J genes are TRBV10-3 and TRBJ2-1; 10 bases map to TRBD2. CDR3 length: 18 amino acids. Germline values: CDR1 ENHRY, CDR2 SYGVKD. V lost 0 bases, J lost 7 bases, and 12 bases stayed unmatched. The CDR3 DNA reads TGTGCCATCAGTGAGTCGGTATCGCCAGCGGGAGGGGGTAATGAGCAGTTCTTC. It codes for CAISESVSPAGGGNEQFF.

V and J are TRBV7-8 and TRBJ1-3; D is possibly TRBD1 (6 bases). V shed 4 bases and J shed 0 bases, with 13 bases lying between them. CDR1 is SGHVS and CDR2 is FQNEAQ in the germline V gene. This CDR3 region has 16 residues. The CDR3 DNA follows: TGTGCCAGCAGCTCCCTGGGGGCAGCCTCTGGAAACACCATATATTTT. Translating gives CASSSLGAASGNTIYF.

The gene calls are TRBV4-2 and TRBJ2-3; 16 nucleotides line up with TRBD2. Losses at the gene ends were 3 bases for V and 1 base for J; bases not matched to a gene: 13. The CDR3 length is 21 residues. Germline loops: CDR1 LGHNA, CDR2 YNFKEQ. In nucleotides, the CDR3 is TGTGCCAGCAGCCATGCTCCGGGACTAGCGGGAGGGCCTGGAGGCACAGATACGCAGTATTTT. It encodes CASSHAPGLAGGPGGTDTQYF.

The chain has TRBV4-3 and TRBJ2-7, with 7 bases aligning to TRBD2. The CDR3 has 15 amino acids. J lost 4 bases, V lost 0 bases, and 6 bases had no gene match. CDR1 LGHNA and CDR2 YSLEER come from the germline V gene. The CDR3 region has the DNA TGCGCCAGCAGCCAAGAGTGGGGGGGAATTTACGAGCAGTACTTC. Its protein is CASSQEWGGIYEQYF.

CDR3 sequence: CASSLAGDLYYGYTF. CDR3 in DNA: TGTGCCAGCAGCTTAGCGGGAGATCTTTACTATGGCTACACCTTC. The chain has TRBV7-9 and TRBJ1-2, with D uncertain. Deletions cut 0 bases from V and 3 bases from J, with 11 bases between. The CDR3 is made up of 15 amino acids. Germline V lookup: CDR1 SEHNR, CDR2 FQNEAQ (reference sequence).

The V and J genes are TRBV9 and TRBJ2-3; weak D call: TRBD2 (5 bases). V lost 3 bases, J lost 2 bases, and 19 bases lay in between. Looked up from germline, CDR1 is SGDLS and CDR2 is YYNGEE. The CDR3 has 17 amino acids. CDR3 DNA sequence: TGTGCCAGCAGCGGACCCTCGGTAGGAGCGGACACAGATACGCAGTATTTT. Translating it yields CASSGPSVGADTDTQYF.

Here the CDR3 DNA reads TGTGCCAGTAGTGTAAAGGCGAGGCGGGAGCTGTTTTTT. Protein sequence: CASSVKARRELFF. This chain joins TRBV19 and TRBJ2-2; D unresolved. Looked up from germline, CDR1 is LNHDA and CDR2 is SQIVND (reference sequence). The CDR3 totals 13 residues. Trimming left V 5 bases short and J 9 bases short, with 13 bases between.

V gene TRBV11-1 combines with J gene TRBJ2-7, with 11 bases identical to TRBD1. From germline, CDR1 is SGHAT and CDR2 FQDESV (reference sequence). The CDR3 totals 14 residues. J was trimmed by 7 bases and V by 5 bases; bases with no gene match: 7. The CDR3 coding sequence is TGTGCCAGCAGCCCTCGGGACAGGGGGATTGAGCAGTACTTC. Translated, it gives CASSPRDRGIEQYF.

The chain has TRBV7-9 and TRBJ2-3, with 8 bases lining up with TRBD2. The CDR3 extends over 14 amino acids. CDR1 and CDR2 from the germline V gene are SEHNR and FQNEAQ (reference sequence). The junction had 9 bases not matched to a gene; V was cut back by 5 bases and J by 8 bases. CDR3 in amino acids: CASSHTGGDGTQYF. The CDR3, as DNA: TGTGCCAGCAGCCACACGGGAGGGGACGGTACGCAGTATTTT.